This passage covers 2 T cell receptor beta chains from one sample sequenced in a study of blood T cell repertoires in COVID-19. Measured with immunoSEQ multiplex PCR; TCRdb has only the in-frame clones, and not every one. Here the sample spans some 120,000 clones, roughly 90% being singletons. Sequencing used peripheral blood. The receptor set was obtained from a man aged 50 to 59 with active COVID-19.

Only one count was recorded for this clone. The chain recombines TRBV7-9 with TRBJ2-1; the D gene is possibly TRBD2 (5 bases). This CDR3 comprises 13 residues. Trimming cost V 2 bases and J 12 bases, with 14 bases left between them. CDR1 SEHNR and CDR2 FQNEAQ come from the germline V gene (reference sequence). The CDR3 reads CASSLRAAYGQFF. The CDR3 DNA reads as TGTGCCAGCAGCTTACGAGCGGCTTATGGGCAGTTCTTC.

The V and J genes are TRBV15 and TRBJ2-3, with TRBD2 matching 14 bases. V lost 0 bases and J lost 2; bases outside the gene matches: 7. The CDR3 contains 19 residues. The V gene's germline CDR1 is LNHNV and CDR2 YYDKDF (reference sequence). The DNA for the CDR3 is TGTGCCACCAGCAGAGATGTCGGGACTAGCGGGGGATCCACAGATACGCAGTATTTT. This sequence encodes CATSRDVGTSGGSTDTQYF.